The 16 T cell receptor beta chains below come from one sample, sequenced in a study of shared clonotypes between healthy human individuals (dated by TCRdb to 2018 to 2020). Library creation used the immunoSEQ multiplex PCR assay. This immuneACCESS table, as held by TCRdb, lists in-frame sequences with V and J called but not all clones. Of the missing ones, under half trace to an unresolved V gene in checked studies; the others have no known cause. This sample lists about 730,000 clones; about two thirds were detected once. Jointly, the top ten make up roughly 1.8% of the sample. What was sequenced was memory CD4+ T cells sorted from blood. The cell subset or site tag for this specimen amounts to: CD45RA-negative fraction. The receptors were sampled from a woman aged 25-40 years in good health.

Only a few counts were recorded for this clone. The same CDR3 is also encoded by other DNA sequences in this sample. The chain couples TRBV30 to TRBJ2-7; D is uncertain. CDR3 length: 14 amino acids. Per the germline V gene, CDR1 is GTSNPN and CDR2 is SVGIG (reference sequence). Trimming took 3 bases from V and 1 from J, leaving 13 bases between them. CDR3 in amino acids: CAWSGGGSSYEQYF. In DNA form, the CDR3 reads TGTGCCTGGAGCGGTGGTGGCAGTTCCTACGAGCAGTACTTC.

Notes on this clone: A junction boundary mismatches the germline segment, possibly from a read error. The gene calls are TRBV27 and TRBJ2-1, with 7 bases aligning to TRBD2. In germline, CDR1 is MNHEY, CDR2 SMNVEV (reference sequence). This CDR3 has 12 residues. In DNA, the CDR3 is TGCCGGGGGGTAGCGGAGTACAATGAGCAGTTCTTC. Its translation is CRGVAEYNEQFF.

The chain's CDR3 is CAISEGLAGYEQYF. The CDR3 DNA reads as TGTGCCATCAGTGAAGGACTAGCCGGGTACGAGCAGTACTTC. This chain links TRBV10-3 with TRBJ2-7, with 8 bases that match TRBD2. The trim removed 3 bases at V and 4 bases at J, leaving 5 bases unmatched. The CDR3 covers 14 residues. Germline loops: CDR1 ENHRY, CDR2 SYGVKD.

This clone has only one observation. This sequence joins TRBV6-5 and TRBJ2-3, with D possibly matching TRBD1 (6 bases). The length of the CDR3 is 14 residues. Germline CDR1 is MNHEY and CDR2 is SVGAGI. The ends were cut back, 6 bases at V and 6 bases at J, with 16 bases in the middle. The CDR3 DNA sequence: TGTGCCAGCAGCCCGAGGGGGTCCTGGGATACGCAGTATTTT. Its translation: CASSPRGSWDTQYF.

V gene TRBV5-8 combines with J gene TRBJ2-2, with 7 nucleotides matching TRBD1. The CDR3 runs 15 residues. V lost 3 bases and J lost 6; bases outside the gene matches: 8. Germline CDR1 SGHTS, CDR2 YDEGEE. The DNA for the CDR3 is TGTGCCAGCAGCTCACAGGGGAGCGGCGCCGGGGAGCTGTTTTTT. Amino acid sequence: CASSSQGSGAGELFF.

This clone was recorded only once. This chain joins TRBV18 and TRBJ2-1, with D perhaps TRBD2 (6 bases). The CDR3 length is 15 residues. Per the germline V gene, CDR1 is KGHSH and CDR2 is LQKENI. Between the trimmed V and J ends, which lost 3 bases and 5 bases, there was a span of 14 bases. The CDR3 protein is CASSPPGVANNEQFF. The DNA for the CDR3 is TGTGCCAGCTCACCCCCGGGAGTGGCTAACAATGAGCAGTTCTTC.

This clone was picked up many times. V usage is TRBV6-1 and J usage is TRBJ2-3; no reliable D call. The CDR3 has 14 residues. V was clipped by 1 base and J by 2 bases, with 7 bases between them. CDR1 and CDR2 from the germline V gene are MNHNS and SASEGT. CDR3 DNA: TGTGCCAGCAGTGAAGACCCAGACACAGATACGCAGTATTTT. Translation gives CASSEDPDTDTQYF.

The rearrangement links TRBV10-1 to TRBJ2-1; 10 bases align to TRBD2. Germline lookup yields CDR1 WNHNN and CDR2 SYGVQD (reference sequence). The CDR3 has 15 residues. J gave up 11 bases and V 3 bases, and 10 bases lay outside the gene matches. The CDR3 spells CASSDAVAGGPKQFF. The CDR3 DNA reads TGCGCCAGCAGTGATGCGGTAGCGGGAGGCCCTAAGCAGTTCTTC.

This clone was counted a few times. This chain connects TRBV5-6 to TRBJ2-7, with a weak D call TRBD1 (6 bases). V gave up 0 bases and J gave up 6 bases, with 10 bases separating them. This CDR3 has 13 residues. Germline V lookup: CDR1 SGHDT, CDR2 YYEEEE. The CDR3 DNA sequence: TGTGCCAGCAGCTTGGGAGTAGGGGGCGAGCAGTACTTC. Translating it yields CASSLGVGGEQYF.

The chain couples TRBV6-6 to TRBJ2-3, with D perhaps TRBD2 (6 bases). The CDR3 covers 14 residues. Trimming removed 7 bases at V and 2 bases at J, with 13 bases between. Germline CDR1 MNHNY, CDR2 SVGAGI (reference sequence). The CDR3, as DNA: TGTGCCAGCATTCATGGGGGGAACACAGATACGCAGTATTTT. Translated, it gives CASIHGGNTDTQYF.

As for this clone: A much larger clone lies one base from this, so it may be a read error. V usage is TRBV28 and J usage is TRBJ2-7; TRBD1 aligns across 9 bases. Germline trimming cut 6 bases from V and 2 bases from J; bases unmatched to any gene: 5. This CDR3 spans 14 amino acids. Germline V CDR1 and CDR2: MDHEN, SYDVKM. The CDR3: CASSRQGGTYEQYF. The CDR3 bases are TGTGCCAGCAGCAGACAGGGGGGAACCTACGAGCAGTACTTC.

The chain recombines TRBV30 with TRBJ2-1; 14 bases are shared with TRBD2. The ends lost 4 bases at V and 3 bases at J; junction bases unmatched: 5. Germline V gives CDR1 GTSNPN, CDR2 SVGIG (reference sequence). The CDR3 runs 16 residues. CDR3 in amino acids: CAWTRGTSGSYNEQFF. Here the CDR3 DNA reads TGTGCCTGGACGAGGGGGACTAGCGGGAGCTACAATGAGCAGTTCTTC. Variable domain in full (rest from reference TRBV30 and TRBJ2-1): SQTIHQWPATLVQPVGSPLSLECTVEGTSNPNLYWYRQAAGRGLQLLFYSVGIGQISSEVPQNLSASRPQDRQFILSSKKLLLSDSGFYLCAWTRGTSGSYNEQFFGPGTRLTVL.

CDR3 loop: CASSSPEGGRIEAFF. The DNA of the CDR3 is TGTGCCAGCAGTTCCCCCGAGGGGGGCAGGATTGAAGCTTTCTTT. The chain joins TRBV27 to TRBJ1-1; D is possibly TRBD1 (6 bases). The V gene's germline CDR1 is MNHEY and CDR2 SMNVEV (reference sequence). Trimming removed 4 bases at V and 7 bases at J, with 19 bases between. CDR3 length: 15 residues.

The rearrangement joins TRBV5-1 to TRBJ2-2, with TRBD2 matching over 12 bases. Germline V lookup: CDR1 SGHRS, CDR2 YFSETQ. Germline trimming cut 0 bases from V and 6 bases from J; bases unmatched to any gene: 6. This CDR3 is built from 17 residues. CDR3 loop: CASSLGTSGRNPGELFF. The CDR3 nucleotides read TGCGCCAGCAGCTTGGGAACTAGCGGGAGGAATCCCGGGGAGCTGTTTTTT.

As concerns this clone: This likely came from a read error, as a far larger clone is one base away. The genes are TRBV5-1 and TRBJ1-2; D uncertain. The CDR3 length is 12 residues. V gave up 4 bases and J gave up 3 bases, with 7 bases separating them. Germline lookup yields CDR1 SGHRS and CDR2 YFSETQ. The CDR3 is CASSRQYYGYTF. The CDR3 DNA reads TGCGCCAGCAGCCGGCAGTACTATGGCTACACCTTC.

The chain uses TRBV25-1 and TRBJ2-2; possible D gene TRBD2, 6 bases. Germline V lookup: CDR1 MGHDK, CDR2 SYGVNS. Trimming took 4 bases from V and 5 from J, leaving 8 bases between them. This CDR3 has 13 amino acids. The CDR3: CASSGGATGELFF. In nucleotides, the CDR3 is TGTGCCAGCAGTGGCGGGGCTACCGGGGAGCTGTTTTTT.